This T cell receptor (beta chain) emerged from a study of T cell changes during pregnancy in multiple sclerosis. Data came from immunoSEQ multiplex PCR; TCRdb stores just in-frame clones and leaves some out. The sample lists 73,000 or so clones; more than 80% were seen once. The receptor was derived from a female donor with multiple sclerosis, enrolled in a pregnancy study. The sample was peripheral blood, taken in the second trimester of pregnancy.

CDR3 nucleotides: TGTGCCAGCAGTCCGACAGGGACGCCTGAAGCTTTCTTT. The encoded protein is CASSPTGTPEAFF. V usage is TRBV25-1 and J usage is TRBJ1-1; TRBD1 aligns across 7 bases. In germline, CDR1 is MGHDK, CDR2 SYGVNS. The junction had 6 bases not matched to a gene; V was cut back by 5 bases and J by 6 bases. The CDR3 is 13 residues long.